This T cell receptor beta chain was profiled in a study of identical twins. This clonotype was picked up a small number of times. Its antigen is not known. The study's findings and limits: The conclusions drew on cross-sectional statistical analysis instead of tracking the same donors. Weaker excess twin sharing was observed in beta out-of-frame sequences.

TCRdb recomputed calls from the 5' RACE reads with MiXCR, one row per CDR3 protein. The repertoire holds 200,000 to 250,000 distinct CDR3 sequences, around 6.8% seen once, with 1.9% in the top ten. These same records also appear under a second study, on yellow fever vaccine responses in identical twins. From that second work: It has been reported that, in twins, the vaccine T cell response seemed partly convergent and partly personalized.

The sequence was collected from a woman in her late teens or twenties in good health. The sample comprised memory (CD45RO+) T cells sorted from blood.

CDR3 in DNA: TGTGCCAGCAGCGGGACAGGGGGCATGAACACTGAAGCTTTCTTT. Its protein is CASSGTGGMNTEAFF. This sequence joins TRBV9 and TRBJ1-1, with 11 bases identical to TRBD1. With 3 bases clipped from V and 0 bases from J, the junction kept 1 base outside the gene matches. The CDR3 has 15 amino acids. Germline assignment: CDR1 SGDLS and CDR2 YYNGEE.